This is a list of T cell receptor beta chains from one sample in a study of graft-versus-host responses after intestinal transplantation. No antigen has been assigned to these receptors. Assay: immunoSEQ multiplex PCR; the TCRdb copy retains only in-frame clones and omits some. The sample lists fewer than 95,000 clones, 85% to 95% occurring once. Sequences were derived from unstimulated CD8+ T cells sorted from spleen or lymph node cells, sampled before intestinal transplant. The receptor set was obtained from a human donor who received an intestinal transplant. Each CDR3 is given with its conserved first and last residue. Fields, in order: CDR3 DNA, CDR3 protein, J gene, D gene, V gene, clone size. The D gene is left open where the match is weak. Not every row has a clone size; where given, it reads once, few, many or a size class.

TGTGCCAGCAGCTTAGGGACAGGCTACACCTTC	CASSLGTGYTF	TRBJ1-2	.	TRBV11-2	.
TGTGCCAGCAGCGGACAGGGGGAGGACACTGAAGCTTTCTTT	CASSGQGEDTEAFF	TRBJ1-1	TRBD1	TRBV9	.
TGTGCCAGCAGCTTAGGTCCCGGTATCAATCAGCCCCAGCATTTT	CASSLGPGINQPQHF	TRBJ1-5	.	TRBV13	.
TGTGCCAGCAGCCTGTTAGCGGGAGGAACCTACAATGAGCAGTTCTTC	CASSLLAGGTYNEQFF	TRBJ2-1	TRBD2	TRBV13	.
TGTGCCAGCAGCCTGAAGTTTGGGAGTGCCTACAATGAGCAGTTCTTC	CASSLKFGSAYNEQFF	TRBJ2-1	.	TRBV5-4	.
TGTGCAAGTCGCTTAGCCCATCCGGGACAGGGGGCTGATGGCTACACCTTC	CASRLAHPGQGADGYTF	TRBJ1-2	.	TRBV12-2	.
TGTGCCAGCAGTGCCACCGGGACAGGGATTATCTACGAGCAGTACTTC	CASSATGTGIIYEQYF	TRBJ2-7	TRBD1	TRBV7-9	.
TGCGCCAGCAGCCAAGATTTTGGCGGGGGTTTTTTGTACAATGAGCAGTTCTTC	CASSQDFGGGFLYNEQFF	TRBJ2-1	TRBD2	TRBV4-1	.
TGTGCCAGCAGCTTAGGCAGGGGCAATCAGCCCCAGCATTTT	CASSLGRGNQPQHF	TRBJ1-5	.	TRBV13	.
TGCAGCGTCGAGGGGACAGATACCTTCAATGAGCAGTTCTTC	CSVEGTDTFNEQFF	TRBJ2-1	TRBD1	TRBV29-1	.
TGCGCCAGCAGCTTGGATTCTCCACTGGAGCAGTTCTTC	CASSLDSPLEQFF	TRBJ2-1	.	TRBV5-1	.
TGCAGTGCTAGAGGTACAGACGAGCAGTACTTC	CSARGTDEQYF	TRBJ2-7	.	TRBV20-1	.
TGTGCCAGCATGTGGGGGGTCGGGGAGCTGTTTTTT	CASMWGVGELFF	TRBJ2-2	.	TRBV6-6	.
TGTGCCAGCAGCTCCGGGACAGGGGGCGATGAGCAGTTCTTC	CASSSGTGGDEQFF	TRBJ2-1	TRBD1	TRBV27	.
TGTGCCAGTAGTATTTCCACAGGTGGTACCCAGTACTTC	CASSISTGGTQYF	TRBJ2-5	.	TRBV19	.
TGTGCTAGTGGTCTAGGAGCCGGGAGGGCCTACGGTGAGCAGTTCTTC	CASGLGAGRAYGEQFF	TRBJ2-1	TRBD2	TRBV12-5	.
TGTGCCAGCAGTGAAGCCCTGACAGGGAACACTGAAGCTTTCTTT	CASSEALTGNTEAFF	TRBJ1-1	.	TRBV2	.
TGTGCCAGTAGTATAGATGGAGGGGTTACCGGGGAGCTGTTTTTT	CASSIDGGVTGELFF	TRBJ2-2	.	TRBV19	.
TGTGCCAGCAGCTTACTAGCGGGAGGGCCAGAGACCCAGTACTTC	CASSLLAGGPETQYF	TRBJ2-5	TRBD2	TRBV7-6	.
TGTGCCAGCAGCTCCAGGCGGGGACAGGGCGAAGAGACCCAGTACTTC	CASSSRRGQGEETQYF	TRBJ2-5	TRBD1	TRBV7-9	once
TGCGCCAGCAGCCAAGATCTGGAGACAGGGGTGCGGTCTAATGAAAAACTGTTTTTT	CASSQDLETGVRSNEKLFF	TRBJ1-4	TRBD1	TRBV4-1	once
TGCGCCAGCAGCTTGGGGTCCGGGGATTATGGCTACACCTTC	CASSLGSGDYGYTF	TRBJ1-2	.	TRBV5-1	.
TGCGCCAGCAGCTCCCTTGCGGGACTAGCGGGAGAGACCCAGTACTTC	CASSSLAGLAGETQYF	TRBJ2-5	TRBD2	TRBV5-1	once
TGTGCCAGCAGCTTGGCCGATCTTGCAGGCTCCTACAATGAGCAGTTCTTC	CASSLADLAGSYNEQFF	TRBJ2-1	.	TRBV5-6	.